These 25 T cell receptor beta chains were sequenced from one sample in a study of blood T cell repertoires in COVID-19. Libraries were prepared by immunoSEQ multiplex PCR; TCRdb keeps only in-frame clonotypes and omits some of them. The data show 200,000 to 250,000 clones, more than 70% seen once. Sequencing was done on a sample of peripheral blood. The receptor source for this set is a woman in her sixties or seventies with acute or convalescent COVID-19.

V and J are TRBV18 and TRBJ2-6; 8 nucleotides agree with TRBD1. Germline trimming cut 6 bases from V and 0 bases from J; bases unmatched to any gene: 7. This CDR3 has 17 residues. CDR1 and CDR2 from the germline V gene are KGHSH and LQKENI. In DNA form, the CDR3 reads TGTGCCAGCTCCGTACAGGGGGAGCACTCTGGGGCCAACGTCCTGACTTTC. Its protein product is CASSVQGEHSGANVLTF.

The CDR3 DNA reads as TGCGCCAGCAGCTTGTTTAGCTCCTACGAGCAGTACTTC. Translated: CASSLFSSYEQYF. The chain is built from TRBV5-1 and TRBJ2-7; the D is unclear. Germline V lookup: CDR1 SGHRS, CDR2 YFSETQ. V lost 1 base and J lost 0, with 5 bases in between. The CDR3 has 13 residues.

The V gene is TRBV11-2, the J gene TRBJ1-1; D remains unclear. The CDR3 runs to 15 residues. Trimming pared 3 bases from V and 0 bases from J, leaving 11 bases between. Per germline, CDR1 SGHAT and CDR2 FQNNGV. The CDR3 DNA reads TGTGCCAGCAGCTTTATGCGGCGTATGAACACTGAAGCTTTCTTT. Protein sequence: CASSFMRRMNTEAFF.

CDR3 in amino acids: CASSFDRLKETQYF. The CDR3 DNA reads TGTGCCAGCAGCTTTGACAGGCTTAAAGAGACCCAGTACTTC. The rearrangement joins TRBV11-2 to TRBJ2-5; the D gene is possibly TRBD1 (6 bases). Trimming left V 3 bases short and J 3 bases short, with 11 bases between. The CDR3 is made up of 14 amino acids. CDR1 and CDR2 (germline): SGHAT, FQNNGV.

This clone has just one count. The chain combines TRBV27 with TRBJ2-7; TRBD2 matches 15 bases. V was clipped by 2 bases and J by 5 bases; unmatched bases: 10. Germline V lookup: CDR1 MNHEY, CDR2 SMNVEV (reference sequence). The CDR3 runs 18 residues. CDR3 DNA sequence: TGTGCCAGCAGTTTAGGACTAGCGGGAGGGCCGGGACGGAACGAGCAGTACTTC. This sequence encodes CASSLGLAGGPGRNEQYF.

The chain joins TRBV6-5 to TRBJ1-4; 10 bases are a match to TRBD1. Germline loops: CDR1 MNHEY, CDR2 SVGAGI. The CDR3 has 15 residues. Trimming took 6 bases from V and 7 from J; bases not matched to a gene: 8. CDR3 sequence reads: CASSLSDRGGEKLFF. The CDR3 bases are TGTGCCAGCAGCCTTTCGGACAGGGGGGGTGAAAAACTGTTTTTT.

As concerns this clone: The sample holds other DNA sequences that translate to the same CDR3. DNA for the CDR3: TGTGCCAGCTCACCGGACAGGAATCAGCCCCAGCATTTT. This codes for CASSPDRNQPQHF. The rearrangement joins TRBV18 to TRBJ1-5, with TRBD1 matching over 7 bases. V lost 3 bases and J lost 4; bases outside the gene matches: 0. The CDR3 has 13 residues. CDR1 is KGHSH and CDR2 is LQKENI in the germline V gene.

This clone was picked up one time. The gene calls are TRBV4-2 and TRBJ2-7, with a possible D match to TRBD1 (5 bases). This CDR3 has 15 residues. The V gene lost 0 bases and the J gene lost 6 bases, with 15 bases spanning the gap. Germline V gene lookup returns CDR1 LGHNA and CDR2 YNFKEQ. The CDR3 DNA reads TGTGCCAGCAGCCAAGATCAAGGGGTAGTGGGCGAGCAGTACTTC. As protein: CASSQDQGVVGEQYF.

The chain employs TRBV19 and TRBJ2-7; D perhaps matches TRBD2 (5 bases). The germline V and J ends were trimmed by 5 bases and 7 bases, with 21 bases remaining between them. Germline-derived CDR1 and CDR2 are LNHDA and SQIVND (reference sequence). The CDR3 spans 15 residues. In nucleotides, the CDR3 is TGTGCCAGTAGTGTCCAGACGGGGTTAAATGCTGAGCAGTACTTC. The encoded protein is CASSVQTGLNAEQYF.

V usage is TRBV6-5 and J usage is TRBJ2-3; D perhaps matches TRBD1 (5 bases). This CDR3 region has 15 residues. Germline V gene sequence: CDR1 MNHEY, CDR2 SVGAGI. The germline V and J ends were trimmed by 7 bases and 2 bases, with 16 bases remaining between them. The CDR3 protein is CASTLQGKPTDTQYF. In DNA, the CDR3 is TGTGCCAGCACCCTTCAGGGAAAACCCACAGATACGCAGTATTTT.

The chain recombines TRBV3-1 (or the pseudogene TRBV3-2) with TRBJ1-6; possibly TRBD1 for D (5 bases). The germline V gene has CDR1 LGHDT and CDR2 YNNKEL (reference sequence). The CDR3 contains 14 residues. Trimming took 2 bases from V and 9 from J, leaving 11 bases between them. DNA for the CDR3: TGTGCCAGCAGCCAAATGGGGGGGGGTTCACCCCTCCACTTT. The encoded protein is CASSQMGGGSPLHF.

The table lists this clone with a count of one. The CDR3 loop is CASSRELGTIYF. For the CDR3, the DNA is TGCGCCAGCAGCCGCGAACTTGGCACCATATATTTT. This rearrangement joins TRBV4-3 to TRBJ1-3, with D unclear. V gave up 4 bases and J gave up 9 bases, with 10 bases separating them. Germline assignment: CDR1 LGHNA and CDR2 YSLEER. The CDR3 contains 12 residues.

This clone was seen a handful of times. The chain carries TRBV27 and TRBJ1-2, with 8 bases that match TRBD1. The CDR3 spans 13 residues. V shed 6 bases, J shed 4 bases, and the junction held 4 bases outside the gene matches. CDR1 is MNHEY, CDR2 SMNVEV, per germline (reference sequence). The CDR3 nucleotides read TGTGCCAGCAGCCAGGACAGGGCCTATGGCTACACCTTC. Protein sequence: CASSQDRAYGYTF.

The rearrangement uses TRBV7-6 and TRBJ2-2; D might be TRBD2 (6 bases). V was cut by 2 bases and J by 4 bases, with 17 bases left in between. The CDR3 spans 17 residues. Germline CDR1 is SGHVS and CDR2 is FNYEAQ. The CDR3 DNA reads TGTGCCAGCAGCTTAAGGCGGGACTCGAAGCTCACCGGGGAGCTGTTTTTT. This codes for CASSLRRDSKLTGELFF.

V gene TRBV4-2 combines with J gene TRBJ2-6; TRBD1 matches at 7 bases. The CDR3 runs to 18 residues. Germline V gives CDR1 LGHNA, CDR2 YNFKEQ. The junction had 10 bases not matched to a gene; V was cut back by 4 bases and J by 1 base. The CDR3 coding sequence is TGTGCCAGCAGCCGCGTAGGACAGGCGCCGTCTGGGGCCAACGTCCTGACTTTC. Protein: CASSRVGQAPSGANVLTF.

This chain connects TRBV4-2 to TRBJ1-5; tentatively, D is TRBD1 (5 bases). CDR1 LGHNA and CDR2 YNFKEQ come from the germline V gene. This CDR3 contains 15 residues. The ends were cut back, 1 base at V and 3 bases at J, with 10 bases in the middle. CDR3 in DNA: TGTGCCAGCAGCCAAGGGAGGGGAAACAATCAGCCCCAGCATTTT. It codes for CASSQGRGNNQPQHF.

This clone was observed a few times. The chain links TRBV7-8 to TRBJ2-5; D remains unclear. The CDR3 extends over 17 amino acids. V was pared by 5 bases and J by 4 bases, with 23 bases between. Germline CDR1 reads SGHVS; CDR2 reads FQNEAQ. The DNA for the CDR3 is TGTGCCAGCAGCCCTACCCGCGCCCGAGTGCCAGGAGAGACCCAGTACTTC. This translates into CASSPTRARVPGETQYF.

The chain couples TRBV27 to TRBJ1-6; 7 nucleotides line up with TRBD1. The V gene's germline CDR1 is MNHEY and CDR2 SMNVEV (reference sequence). V lost 6 bases, J lost 9 bases, and 5 bases stayed unmatched. This CDR3 region has 13 residues. CDR3 bases: TGTGCCAGCAGGACAGGGAGTAGTTCACCCCTCCACTTT. Translation: CASRTGSSSPLHF.

The V call is TRBV6-6, the J call TRBJ2-7; D might be TRBD1 (5 bases). Trimming pared 7 bases from V and 5 bases from J, leaving 12 bases between. There are 12 residues in the CDR3. Germline V gene sequence: CDR1 MNHNY, CDR2 SVGAGI (reference sequence). This CDR3 reads CASIPGFHEQYF. In DNA form, the CDR3 reads TGTGCCAGCATCCCAGGGTTTCACGAGCAGTACTTC.

The chain uses TRBV19 and TRBJ1-4; D gene uncertain. Trimming shortened V by 3 bases and J by 5 bases, and 16 bases separated the two germline ends. The CDR3 has 16 amino acids. CDR1 is LNHDA and CDR2 is SQIVND in the germline V gene (reference sequence). Here the CDR3 DNA reads TGTGCCAGTAGTATGGGCAGCGGTCGGACGAATGAAAAACTGTTTTTT. It is translated as CASSMGSGRTNEKLFF.

The V gene is TRBV5-4, the J gene TRBJ1-6; perhaps TRBD1 as D (6 bases). Germline V gene data show CDR1 as SGHNT and CDR2 as YYREEE (reference sequence). The V and J ends lost 4 bases and 6 bases respectively, with 14 bases between them. This CDR3 has 15 residues. CDR3 coding DNA: TGTGCCAGCAGCCCCGGACAGCCCTCTAATTCACCCCTCCACTTT. It yields the protein CASSPGQPSNSPLHF.

This rearrangement joins TRBV4-1 to TRBJ2-3; TRBD1 matches at 11 bases. This CDR3 region has 15 residues. V lost 1 base to trimming and J lost 6 bases; unmatched junction nucleotides: 3. The germline V gene encodes CDR1 MGHRA and CDR2 YSYEKL. This CDR3 reads CASSQGDRGFDTQYF. The DNA for the CDR3 is TGCGCCAGCAGCCAAGGGGACAGGGGGTTCGATACGCAGTATTTT.

This clone was recorded once. J is TRBJ2-1 and V is TRBV11-3; TRBD2 matches at 8 bases. CDR3 length equals 14 residues. The germline gives CDR1 SGHNT, CDR2 YENEEA. V shed 3 bases and J 6 bases; nucleotides not matched to a gene: 4. In nucleotides, the CDR3 is TGTGCCAGCAGCTTCGCGGGAGGTATCAATGAGCAGTTCTTC. As protein: CASSFAGGINEQFF.

V and J are TRBV5-1 and TRBJ2-6; 10 nucleotides agree with TRBD1. The CDR3 has 18 residues. CDR1 is SGHRS, CDR2 YFSETQ, per germline. V dropped 0 bases and J dropped 4; count of bases not matched to a gene: 7. The CDR3 region has the DNA TGCGCCAGCAGCTTGGAGACAGGGGGCAGCGGAGGGGCCAACGTCCTGACTTTC. Amino acid sequence: CASSLETGGSGGANVLTF.

This clone appeared a single time. The J gene is TRBJ2-7, the V gene TRBV6-5; D is uncertain. The CDR3 is 10 amino acids. Germline-derived CDR1 and CDR2 are MNHEY and SVGAGI. V was shortened by 11 bases and J by 0 bases, with 5 bases between the two germline ends. As DNA, the CDR3 is TGTGCCGGCCCCTCCTACGAGCAGTACTTC. Its translation is CAGPSYEQYF.